Presented here are 21 T cell receptor beta chains from one specimen sequenced in a study of cytomegalovirus exposure and HLA in healthy donors. 13 Jbeta primers and 60 Vbeta primers were used for the PCR. Sequenced by immunoSEQ multiplex PCR; TCRdb stores in-frame clones only, minus some. Counted here are 100,000 to 150,000 clones, over 70% occurring once; the ten biggest clones make up about 1.5%. Sequencing used PBMCs. The receptors here all came from a woman aged 18-29 years in good health and CMV-seronegative.

Only a few counts were recorded for this clone. The chain employs TRBV11-2 and TRBJ1-1; no reliable D call. Germline CDR1 SGHAT, CDR2 FQNNGV. The CDR3 covers 11 residues. The V end was cut by 10 bases, the J end by 5 bases, with 11 bases between. This chain's CDR3 is CATSTGTEAFF. The CDR3 coding sequence is TGTGCCACCTCGACGGGGACTGAAGCTTTCTTT.

This chain connects TRBV4-1 to TRBJ2-1, with 9 nucleotides matching TRBD2. J lost 8 bases, V lost 4 bases, and 9 bases had no gene match. Germline CDR1 MGHRA, CDR2 YSYEKL. The CDR3 has 15 residues. The CDR3, as DNA: TGCGCCAGCAGCCTTTATGCGGGAGGGGGGGATGAGCAGTTCTTC. Its protein product is CASSLYAGGGDEQFF.

This chain joins TRBV12-5 and TRBJ2-1; 13 positions agree with TRBD2. Germline values: CDR1 LGHNT, CDR2 FRNRAP. The V and J ends lost 6 bases and 10 bases, in that order; junction bases with no gene match: 6. There are 14 residues in the CDR3. CDR3 in DNA: TGTGCTAGTGGGACTAGCGGGAGGCGCTTCGAGCAGTTCTTC. This translates into CASGTSGRRFEQFF.

The V call is TRBV6-5, the J call TRBJ2-7, with D hard to call. This CDR3 region has 15 residues. Germline CDR1 MNHEY, CDR2 SVGAGI. V was pared by 0 bases and J by 2 bases, with 11 bases between. CDR3 sequence reads: CASSYSRQRTYEQYF. CDR3 DNA: TGTGCCAGCAGTTACTCGAGGCAGAGAACCTACGAGCAGTACTTC.

The chain couples TRBV27 to TRBJ1-1, with D maybe TRBD1 (6 bases). This CDR3 has 14 residues. V lost 3 bases and J lost 6, with 14 bases in between. Germline CDR1 reads MNHEY; CDR2 reads SMNVEV (reference sequence). The CDR3, as DNA: TGTGCCAGCAGTTTTGGTGGGGGGGGGCCTGAAGCTTTCTTT. Its translation is CASSFGGGGPEAFF.

This clone has more than one count but fewer than ten. This rearrangement joins TRBV6-1 to TRBJ2-1, with a tentative D call TRBD2 (5 bases). Trimming removed 10 bases at V and 9 bases at J, with 16 bases between. Germline CDR1 is MNHNS and CDR2 is SASEGT. The CDR3 is made up of 12 amino acids. Here the CDR3 reads CATEGPGGEQFF. CDR3 coding DNA: TGTGCCACCGAGGGCCCCGGAGGTGAGCAGTTCTTC.

This clone was recorded only once. The V gene is TRBV2, the J gene TRBJ2-7; no clear D gene. V was shortened by 1 base and J by 6 bases, with 13 bases between the two germline ends. The CDR3 covers 14 residues. Per the germline V gene, CDR1 is SNHLY and CDR2 is FYNNEI. The CDR3 here is CASSEVNPEFEQYF. Written as DNA, the CDR3 is TGTGCCAGCAGTGAAGTGAACCCGGAGTTCGAGCAGTACTTC.

This clone was counted a single time. The chain has TRBV9 and TRBJ2-5, with 13 bases lining up with TRBD2. The CDR3 is made up of 16 amino acids. V lost 4 bases, J lost 5 bases, and 8 bases stayed unmatched. Germline loops: CDR1 SGDLS, CDR2 YYNGEE. Written as DNA, the CDR3 is TGTGCCAGCAGCCCACGGACTAGCGGGAGCGGTGAGACCCAGTACTTC. Translated, it gives CASSPRTSGSGETQYF.

The chain couples TRBV5-1 to TRBJ2-5, with D possibly TRBD1 on 7 matching bases. The CDR3 is 14 residues long. Germline CDR1 is SGHRS and CDR2 is YFSETQ. The ends were cut back, 0 bases at V and 11 bases at J, with 17 bases in the middle. CDR3 coding DNA: TGCGCCAGCAGCTTGGGGGCCCCCAGGGGGGAGCAGTACTTC. Its translation: CASSLGAPRGEQYF.

The rearrangement links TRBV7-6 to TRBJ2-5, with 14 nucleotides matching TRBD2. V was clipped by 4 bases and J by 10 bases; unmatched bases: 11. The CDR3 runs to 16 residues. The V gene's germline CDR1 is SGHVS and CDR2 FNYEAQ. The CDR3 DNA reads TGTGCCAGCAGCTCGGGACTAGCGGGAGCGCAGATAGGCCAGTACTTC. Its protein product is CASSSGLAGAQIGQYF.

Only a few counts were recorded for this clone. This chain uses TRBV29-1 with TRBJ1-1, with a weak D call TRBD1 (6 bases). The germline V gene has CDR1 SQVTM and CDR2 ANQGSEA. This CDR3 has 14 amino acids. V was trimmed by 5 bases and J by 2 bases, leaving 15 bases between them. CDR3 loop: CSVRSYRVNTEAFF. In DNA form, the CDR3 reads TGCAGCGTTCGATCGTACAGGGTAAACACTGAAGCTTTCTTT.

The CDR3 spells CASRPHRDGEGYTF. CDR3 DNA sequence: TGTGCCAGTAGGCCTCACAGGGACGGGGAGGGCTACACCTTC. The chain employs TRBV19 and TRBJ1-2, with TRBD1 as a possible D gene (6 bases). The CDR3 sequence is 14 residues long. Germline loops: CDR1 LNHDA, CDR2 SQIVND (reference sequence). Trimming took off 6 bases at V and 8 bases at J, with 19 bases between the two ends.

The chain is built from TRBV19 and TRBJ1-2; maybe TRBD1 (5 bases). The CDR3 has 14 residues. V was shortened by 4 bases and J by 8 bases, with 17 bases between the two germline ends. Germline V gene data show CDR1 as LNHDA and CDR2 as SQIVND (reference sequence). Here the CDR3 reads CASSKPGTYRGYTF. The CDR3 bases are TGTGCCAGTAGTAAGCCCGGGACTTATCGCGGCTACACCTTC. Full variable domain (missing parts from reference TRBV19 and TRBJ1-2): DGGITQSPKYLFRKEGQNVTLSCEQNLNHDAMYWYRQDPGQGLRLIYYSQIVNDFQKGDIAEGYSVSREKKESFPLTVTSAQKNPTAFYLCASSKPGTYRGYTFGSGTRLTVV.

The CDR3 DNA reads TGTGCCTGGAGTGGGGACAGCCGAGTAAACTATGGCTACACCTTC. Encoded protein: CAWSGDSRVNYGYTF. V and J are TRBV30 and TRBJ1-2, with 7 bases matching TRBD1. The V gene's germline CDR1 is GTSNPN and CDR2 SVGIG (reference sequence). This CDR3 is built from 15 residues. Unmatched junction bases numbered 7, after V lost 1 base and J lost 2 bases.

The chain links TRBV19 to TRBJ2-3, with TRBD2 matching over 8 bases. Looked up from germline, CDR1 is LNHDA and CDR2 is SQIVND (reference sequence). The CDR3 spans 15 residues. Trimming at V came to 5 bases and at J to 3 bases, leaving 7 bases not matched to a gene. The CDR3 reads CASSRTGLETDTQYF. The DNA of the CDR3 is TGTGCCAGTAGTCGCACGGGACTAGAGACAGATACGCAGTATTTT. The entire variable domain, with the rest obtained from reference TRBV19 and TRBJ2-3, is as follows: DGGITQSPKYLFRKEGQNVTLSCEQNLNHDAMYWYRQDPGQGLRLIYYSQIVNDFQKGDIAEGYSVSREKKESFPLTVTSAQKNPTAFYLCASSRTGLETDTQYFGPGTRLTVL.

The chain recombines TRBV7-9 with TRBJ2-3, with D uncertain. Deletions cut 8 bases from V and 2 bases from J, with 26 bases between. Per germline, CDR1 SEHNR and CDR2 FQNEAQ (reference sequence). The CDR3 consists of 18 residues. CDR3 sequence reads: CASYPAYKVEEDTDTQYF. As DNA, the CDR3 is TGTGCCAGCTACCCAGCTTATAAAGTCGAGGAAGACACAGATACGCAGTATTTT. Combining the CDR3 with reference TRBV7-9 and TRBJ2-3 gives the whole variable domain DTGVSQNPRHKITKRGQNVTFRCDPISEHNRLYWYRQTLGQGPEFLTYFQNEAQLEKSRLLSDRFSAERPKGSFSTLEIQRTEQGDSAMYLCASYPAYKVEEDTDTQYFGPGTRLTVL.

V and J are TRBV5-1 and TRBJ2-7; TRBD1 agrees at 9 bases. CDR3 length: 15 residues. Trimming removed 4 bases from V and 0 bases from J; junction bases left unmatched: 5. Germline values: CDR1 SGHRS, CDR2 YFSETQ. CDR3 region: CASSLTGGFSYEQYF. The CDR3 DNA reads as TGCGCCAGCAGCCTGACAGGGGGATTCTCCTACGAGCAGTACTTC.

The rearrangement links TRBV6-5 to TRBJ1-1; no definite D call. Germline CDR1 reads MNHEY; CDR2 reads SVGAGI. The germline V and J ends were trimmed by 6 bases and 4 bases, with 12 bases remaining between them. The CDR3 has 13 residues. The CDR3 DNA is TGTGCCAGCAGCCGGAAGGCAGGCACTGAAGCTTTCTTT. Residues: CASSRKAGTEAFF.

The chain combines TRBV21-1 with TRBJ1-1. TRBV21-1 is recorded as a pseudogene. The CDR3 has 12 residues. CDR3 sequence (DNA): TGTGCCTGCGGTGGAAAGAACACTGAAGCTTTCTTT. This codes for CACGGKNTEAFF.

This clone showed up just once. The genes are TRBV18 and TRBJ2-2, with a possible D match to TRBD1 (5 bases). The CDR3 consists of 14 residues. Germline V gives CDR1 KGHSH, CDR2 LQKENI. The germline V and J ends were trimmed by 3 bases and 4 bases, with 9 bases remaining between them. The chain's CDR3 is CASSPGQITGELFF. The CDR3 nucleotides read TGTGCCAGCTCACCCGGACAAATCACCGGGGAGCTGTTTTTT.

The chain employs TRBV4-1 and TRBJ1-4, with 7 nucleotides matching TRBD1. The CDR3 totals 16 residues. After removal of 1 base from V and 7 bases from J, the junction contained 9 bases not matched to a gene. CDR1 and CDR2 from the germline V gene are MGHRA and YSYEKL. The DNA for the CDR3 is TGCGCCAGCAGCCAAGTGGGTCAAACAGGGGTTGAAAAACTGTTTTTT. Translated: CASSQVGQTGVEKLFF.